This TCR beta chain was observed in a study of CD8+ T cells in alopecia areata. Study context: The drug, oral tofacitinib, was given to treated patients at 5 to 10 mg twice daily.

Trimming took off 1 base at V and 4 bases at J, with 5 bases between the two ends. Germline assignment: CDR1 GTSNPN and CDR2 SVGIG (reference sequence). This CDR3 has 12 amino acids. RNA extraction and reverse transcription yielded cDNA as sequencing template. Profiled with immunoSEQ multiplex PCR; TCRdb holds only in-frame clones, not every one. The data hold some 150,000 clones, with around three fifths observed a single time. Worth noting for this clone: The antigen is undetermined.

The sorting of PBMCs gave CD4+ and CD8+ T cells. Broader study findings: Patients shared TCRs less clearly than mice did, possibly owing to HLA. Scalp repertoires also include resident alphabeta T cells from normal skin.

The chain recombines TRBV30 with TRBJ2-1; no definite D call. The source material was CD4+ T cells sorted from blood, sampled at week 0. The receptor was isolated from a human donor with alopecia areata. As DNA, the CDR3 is TGTGCCTGGAGTGCCAGATACAATGAGCAGTTCTTC. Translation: CAWSARYNEQFF.